The rows below give T cell receptor beta chains drawn from one sample of a study of T cell responses to AZD1222 COVID-19 vaccine. Sequenced by immunoSEQ multiplex PCR; TCRdb stores in-frame clones only, minus some. The table includes 90,000 to 130,000 clones, 92% detected once. The sample in question was peripheral blood, obtained on day 0 of AZD1222 vaccination. Receptors were obtained from an adult in good health. CDR3s leave out the opening cysteine and the closing phenylalanine or tryptophan. Fields, in order: CDR3 length, V gene, CDR3 protein.

>11|TRBV6-5
ASSGQWNTEAF
>13|TRBV27
ASRPTWGSNQPQH
>12|TRBV5-1
ASSEASSGNTIY
>13|TRBV5-1
ASSTQGQGAPEQY
>11|TRBV2
ASRTAMNTEAF
>11|TRBV16
ASSQWTREGYT
>15|TRBV4-1
ASSQGLAGSSSYEQY
>11|TRBV11-2
ASSLGIDYEQY
>13|TRBV9
ASRAGQGNTGELF
>12|TRBV19
ASSIMSVNQPQH
>14|TRBV2
ASSGGLGGGTDTQY
>13|TRBV5-1
ASITGPSGNSPLH
>12|TRBV14
ASSSVGLRYGYT
>13|TRBV11-2
ASSQGQVGAGELF
>11|TRBV3-1/TRBV3-2
ASTTRGGNEQF
>16|TRBV7-3
ASSLTLGRTSGANVLT
>12|TRBV7-9
ASSSGTSLYGYT